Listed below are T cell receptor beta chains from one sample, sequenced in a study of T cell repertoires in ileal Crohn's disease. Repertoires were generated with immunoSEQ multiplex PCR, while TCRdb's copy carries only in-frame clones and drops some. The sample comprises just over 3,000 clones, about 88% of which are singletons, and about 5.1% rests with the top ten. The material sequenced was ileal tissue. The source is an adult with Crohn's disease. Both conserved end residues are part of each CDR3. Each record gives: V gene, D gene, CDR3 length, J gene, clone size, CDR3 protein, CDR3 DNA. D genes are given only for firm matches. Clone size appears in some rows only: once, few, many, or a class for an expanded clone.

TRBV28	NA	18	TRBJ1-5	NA	CASSLSRNRNGGNQPQHF	TGTGCCAGCAGTTTATCGAGAAACAGGAATGGCGGCAATCAGCCCCAGCATTTT
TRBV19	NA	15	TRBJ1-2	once	CASSPQGGAIYGYTF	TGTGCCAGTAGTCCACAAGGGGGGGCCATCTATGGCTACACCTTC
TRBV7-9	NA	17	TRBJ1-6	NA	CASSLVTWRAKGSPLHF	TGTGCCAGCAGCTTAGTTACGTGGAGGGCGAAGGGGTCACCCCTCCACTTT
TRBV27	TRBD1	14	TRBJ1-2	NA	CASGYRDSEYGYTF	TGTGCCAGCGGATACCGGGACAGCGAGTATGGCTACACCTTC
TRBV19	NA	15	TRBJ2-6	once	CASSIGRGGINVLTF	TGTGCCAGTAGTATAGGCAGGGGTGGGATCAACGTCCTGACTTTC
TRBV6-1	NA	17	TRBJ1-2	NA	CASSEGASGRPNYGYTF	TGTGCCAGCAGTGAGGGCGCCTCTGGGAGGCCCAACTATGGCTACACCTTC
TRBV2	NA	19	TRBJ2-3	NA	CASSEAEEGMVSGTDTQYF	TGTGCCAGCAGTGAAGCGGAAGAAGGGATGGTATCGGGCACAGATACGCAGTATTTT
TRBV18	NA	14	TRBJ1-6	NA	CASSPGTDNSPLHF	TGTGCCAGCTCTCCCGGGACGGATAATTCACCCCTCCACTTT
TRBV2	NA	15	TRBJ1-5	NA	CASSEDWQGNQPQHF	TGTGCCAGCAGTGAGGATTGGCAGGGGAATCAGCCCCAGCATTTT
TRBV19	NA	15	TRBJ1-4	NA	CASSEPAGWSEKLFF	TGTGCCAGTAGTGAACCTGCAGGGTGGTCGGAAAAACTGTTTTTT
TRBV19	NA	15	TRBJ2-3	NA	CASSPFGPSTDTQYF	TGTGCCAGTAGTCCCTTCGGGCCTAGCACAGATACGCAGTATTTT
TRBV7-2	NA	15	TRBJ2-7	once	CASSVRGEFAYEQYF	TGTGCCAGCAGCGTAAGGGGGGAATTTGCCTACGAGCAGTACTTC
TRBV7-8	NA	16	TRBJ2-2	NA	CASSYRTNGATGELFF	TGTGCCAGCAGCTACAGGACGAACGGGGCCACCGGGGAGCTGTTTTTT
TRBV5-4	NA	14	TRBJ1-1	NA	CASSLVGGQAEAFF	TGTGCCAGCAGCTTGGTTGGGGGGCAGGCTGAAGCTTTCTTT
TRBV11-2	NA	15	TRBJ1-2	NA	CASNHYGPGDYGYTF	TGTGCCAGCAACCACTACGGCCCAGGGGACTATGGCTACACCTTC
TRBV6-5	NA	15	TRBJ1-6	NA	CASSIEGRGNSPLHF	TGTGCCAGCAGTATCGAGGGCAGGGGCAATTCACCCCTCCACTTT
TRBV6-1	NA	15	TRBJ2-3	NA	CASSEALRRTDTQYF	TGTGCCAGCAGTGAAGCGCTCAGACGCACAGATACGCAGTATTTT
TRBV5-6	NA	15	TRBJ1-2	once	CASSILGSGVYGYTF	TGTGCCAGCAGCATCCTGGGGTCCGGGGTCTATGGCTACACCTTC
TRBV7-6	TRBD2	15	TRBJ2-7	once	CASSKQTSGAYEQYF	TGTGCCAGCAGCAAACAGACTAGCGGGGCCTACGAGCAGTACTTC
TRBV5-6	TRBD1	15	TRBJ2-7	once	CASSQWDRRTYEQYF	TGTGCCAGCAGCCAGTGGGACAGGAGGACCTACGAGCAGTACTTC
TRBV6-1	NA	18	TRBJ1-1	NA	CASSEDLWLQGRNTEAFF	TGTGCCAGCAGTGAAGATTTGTGGTTACAGGGCAGGAACACTGAAGCTTTCTTT
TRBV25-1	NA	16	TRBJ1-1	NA	CASSENFGQLNTEAFF	TGTGCCAGCAGTGAAAATTTTGGACAGTTGAACACTGAAGCTTTCTTT
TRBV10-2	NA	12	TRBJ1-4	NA	CASRGLHEKLFF	TGCGCCAGTCGAGGGCTGCACGAAAAACTGTTTTTT
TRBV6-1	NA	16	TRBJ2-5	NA	CASSEAMRGPQETQYF	TGTGCCAGCAGTGAAGCGATGCGGGGACCCCAAGAGACCCAGTACTTC
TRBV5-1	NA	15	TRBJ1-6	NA	CASSTSGTGKSPLHF	TGCGCCAGCAGCACCTCCGGGACGGGAAAATCACCCCTCCACTTT
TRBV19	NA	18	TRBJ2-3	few	CASSITGSDFGGADTQYF	TGTGCCAGTAGTATTACCGGGTCGGACTTCGGTGGGGCAGATACGCAGTATTTT
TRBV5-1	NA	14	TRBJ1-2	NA	CASRTEGQQYGYTF	TGCGCCAGCAGAACGGAGGGCCAGCAGTATGGCTACACCTTC
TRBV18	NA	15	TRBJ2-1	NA	CASSPNRDSYNEQFF	TGTGCCAGCTCACCCAACCGGGACTCCTACAATGAGCAGTTCTTC
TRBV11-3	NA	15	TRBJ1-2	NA	CASSPTRDTNYGYTF	TGTGCCAGCAGCCCGACAAGGGACACCAACTATGGCTACACCTTC
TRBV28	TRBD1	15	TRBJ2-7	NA	CASSGMGQGSYEQYF	TGTGCCAGCAGTGGGATGGGACAGGGGTCATACGAGCAGTACTTC
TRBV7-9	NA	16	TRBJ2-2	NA	CASSLGSAGSAGELFF	TGTGCCAGCAGCTTAGGGTCTGCGGGTTCGGCCGGGGAGCTGTTTTTT
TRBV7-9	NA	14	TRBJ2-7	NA	CASNPSGGHYEQYF	TGTGCCAGCAACCCCTCGGGCGGTCACTACGAGCAGTACTTC
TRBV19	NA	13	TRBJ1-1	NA	CASSISSPTEAFF	TGTGCCAGTAGTATAAGCTCCCCCACTGAAGCTTTCTTT
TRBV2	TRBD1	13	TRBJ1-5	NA	CASRDTGGQPQHF	TGTGCCAGCAGGGACACAGGGGGCCAGCCCCAGCATTTT
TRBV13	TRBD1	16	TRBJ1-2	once	CASSSKSGQDNYGYTF	TGTGCCAGCAGCTCCAAATCGGGACAGGATAACTATGGCTACACCTTC
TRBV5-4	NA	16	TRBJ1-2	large	CASSASPKDIRDGYTF	TGTGCCAGCAGCGCAAGCCCTAAGGACATCCGGGATGGCTACACCTTC
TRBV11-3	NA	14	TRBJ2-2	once	CASSWKYGSGELFF	TGTGCCAGCAGCTGGAAATATGGTTCCGGGGAGCTGTTTTTT
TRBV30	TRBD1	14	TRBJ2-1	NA	CSGQKLNSYNEQFF	TGCTCGGGACAGAAACTCAACTCCTACAATGAGCAGTTCTTC
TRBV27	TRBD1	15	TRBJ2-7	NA	CASSLLGQGAYEQYF	TGTGCCAGCAGTTTACTGGGACAGGGAGCCTACGAGCAGTACTTC
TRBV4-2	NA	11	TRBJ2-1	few	CASSLGLEQFF	TGTGCCAGCAGCCTCGGTCTTGAGCAGTTCTTC
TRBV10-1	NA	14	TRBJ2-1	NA	CASSGPLTNNEQFF	TGCGCCAGCAGCGGGCCTCTAACTAACAATGAGCAGTTCTTC
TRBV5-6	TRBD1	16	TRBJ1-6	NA	CASSLMGTGVDSPLHF	TGTGCCAGCAGCTTGATGGGGACAGGGGTAGATTCACCCCTCCACTTT
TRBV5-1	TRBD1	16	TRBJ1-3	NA	CASSPGQFGLGNTIYF	TGCGCCAGCAGCCCGGGACAGTTCGGCCTCGGGAACACCATATATTTT
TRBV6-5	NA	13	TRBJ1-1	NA	CASSYSIGTEAFF	TGTGCCAGCAGTTACTCGATAGGCACTGAAGCTTTCTTT
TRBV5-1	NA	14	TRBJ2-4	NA	CASSSDGAKNIQYF	TGCGCCAGCAGCTCGGACGGAGCCAAAAACATTCAGTACTTC
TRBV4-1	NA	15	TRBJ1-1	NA	CASSQDRGGNTEAFF	TGCGCCAGCAGCCAAGATAGGGGGGGAAACACTGAAGCTTTCTTT
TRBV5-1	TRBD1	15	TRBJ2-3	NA	CASSLDDRGGDTQYF	TGCGCCAGCAGCTTGGACGACAGGGGAGGAGATACGCAGTATTTT
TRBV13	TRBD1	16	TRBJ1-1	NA	CASSPSGTGGVTEAFF	TGTGCCAGCAGCCCCTCAGGGACAGGGGGCGTCACTGAAGCTTTCTTT
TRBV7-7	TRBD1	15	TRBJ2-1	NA	CASSLDRGRGNEQFF	TGTGCCAGCAGCCTCGACAGGGGGCGAGGCAATGAGCAGTTCTTC
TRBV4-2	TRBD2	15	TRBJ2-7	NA	CASSQDASGTYEQYF	TGTGCCAGCAGCCAAGACGCTAGCGGAACCTACGAGCAGTACTTC
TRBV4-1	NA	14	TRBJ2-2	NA	CASSQDLNTGELFF	TGCGCCAGCAGCCAAGATTTGAACACCGGGGAGCTGTTTTTT